The 9 T cell receptor beta chains below were found in one sample sequenced in a study of vaccination and CD4 T cells after COVID-19. The treatment is: roughly 11-day PBMC culture with coronavirus spike peptide pools or control peptides (ViraFEST assay). These receptors are not linked to any known antigen. Cultured CD4+ T-cell DNA underwent Oncomine TCR Beta short-read sequencing. A single record per CDR3 protein comes from TCRdb applying MiXCR to the PCR reads. Of some 8,700 distinct CDR3 sequences detected, approximately 51% appear once; the ten largest clones hold under 50%. Source material: CD4+ T cells from blood, cultured in vitro. The receptors shown here come from a human donor who had recovered from COVID-19.

This rearrangement joins TRBV15 to TRBJ2-5; either TRBD1 or TRBD2 may fit D (7 bases each). V gave up 1 base and J gave up 5 bases, with 14 bases separating them. The CDR3 length is 15 residues. Germline V gene lookup returns CDR1 LNHNV and CDR2 YYDKDF (reference sequence). The CDR3 DNA reads as TGTGCCACCAGCAGAGGGGGGGAGGGGGCGGAGACCCAGTACTTC. Amino acids: CATSRGGEGAETQYF.

The chain is built from TRBV7-3 and TRBJ2-3, with TRBD2 matching over 8 bases. Germline V gene sequence: CDR1 SGHTA, CDR2 FQGTGA. The CDR3 contains 16 residues. V gave up 3 bases and J gave up 4 bases; unmatched junction bases: 9. This chain's CDR3 is CASSFQGGRRSDTQYF. CDR3 in DNA: TGTGCCAGCAGCTTTCAGGGCGGGAGGAGGTCAGATACGCAGTATTTT.

This chain links TRBV27 with TRBJ1-2; D gene ambiguous. The CDR3 runs to 11 residues. V shed 3 bases and J shed 3 bases, with 2 bases lying between them. Germline-derived CDR1 and CDR2 are MNHEY and SMNVEV (reference sequence). The CDR3 DNA follows: TGTGCCAGCAGTTTTGACTATGGCTACACCTTC. It codes for CASSFDYGYTF.

This clonotype has just a few counts. The chain combines TRBV7-6 with TRBJ2-7; D unresolved. CDR1 and CDR2 from the germline V gene are SGHVS and FNYEAQ. The CDR3 runs 13 residues. V lost 1 base and J lost 3, with 7 bases in between. The CDR3 here is CASSLESGYEQYF. The CDR3 region has the DNA TGTGCCAGCAGCTTAGAATCGGGCTACGAGCAGTACTTC. The full variable domain, its missing parts supplied by reference TRBV7-6 and TRBJ2-7, is GAGVSQSPRYKVTKRGQDVALRCDPISGHVSLYWYRQALGQGPEFLTYFNYEAQQDKSGLPNDRFSAERPEGSISTLTIQRTEQRDSAMYRCASSLESGYEQYFGPGTRLTVT.

This clonotype was observed a few times. The rearrangement joins TRBV7-9 to TRBJ1-2; D might be TRBD1 (5 bases). The CDR3 is made up of 15 amino acids. V lost 1 base, J lost 7 bases, and 16 bases lay in between. Germline CDR1 is SEHNR and CDR2 is FQNEAQ (reference sequence). CDR3 DNA: TGTGCCAGCAGCTTAGGAGGGGCAATCAAGGGTGGCTACACCTTC. It codes for CASSLGGAIKGGYTF. The whole variable domain, filled in from reference TRBV7-9 and TRBJ1-2, reads DTGVSQNPRHKITKRGQNVTFRCDPISEHNRLYWYRQTLGQGPEFLTYFQNEAQLEKSRLLSDRFSAERPKGSFSTLEIQRTEQGDSAMYLCASSLGGAIKGGYTFGSGTRLTVV.

This clonotype has more than one count but fewer than ten. The genes are TRBV21-1 and TRBJ2-7. TRBV21-1 is a pseudogene locus. The CDR3 loop spans 15 amino acids. CDR3: CASSKGFDSPYEQYF. As DNA, the CDR3 is TGTGCCAGCAGCAAAGGCTTCGACAGCCCCTACGAGCAGTACTTC.

This clonotype appeared a few times. V gene TRBV19 combines with J gene TRBJ1-1; 9 bases map to TRBD1. J was trimmed by 7 bases and V by 7 bases; bases with no gene match: 10. The CDR3 length is 14 residues. Germline assignment: CDR1 LNHDA and CDR2 SQIVND (reference sequence). CDR3: CASTLTGGEGEAFF. CDR3 nucleotide sequence: TGTGCCAGTACCCTGACAGGGGGTGAGGGTGAAGCTTTCTTT.

The CDR3 sequence: CAWSGAGRLKYF. The CDR3 nucleotides read TGTGCCTGGAGTGGAGCGGGGAGACTCAAGTACTTC. The gene calls are TRBV30 and TRBJ2-4, with TRBD2 matching 7 bases. The CDR3 sequence is 12 residues long. V shed 1 base, J shed 14 bases, and the junction held 8 bases outside the gene matches. Germline CDR1 GTSNPN, CDR2 SVGIG (reference sequence).

This clonotype appeared a few times. The rearrangement joins TRBV12-3 or TRBV12-4 to TRBJ2-7, with 12 bases identical to TRBD2. Germline trimming cut 8 bases from V and 3 bases from J; bases unmatched to any gene: 14. The CDR3 runs 17 residues. The DNA for the CDR3 is TGTGCCAGCCCAACTTTAAGACGGACTAGCGGGGTCTACGAGCAGTACTTC. Translation gives CASPTLRRTSGVYEQYF.